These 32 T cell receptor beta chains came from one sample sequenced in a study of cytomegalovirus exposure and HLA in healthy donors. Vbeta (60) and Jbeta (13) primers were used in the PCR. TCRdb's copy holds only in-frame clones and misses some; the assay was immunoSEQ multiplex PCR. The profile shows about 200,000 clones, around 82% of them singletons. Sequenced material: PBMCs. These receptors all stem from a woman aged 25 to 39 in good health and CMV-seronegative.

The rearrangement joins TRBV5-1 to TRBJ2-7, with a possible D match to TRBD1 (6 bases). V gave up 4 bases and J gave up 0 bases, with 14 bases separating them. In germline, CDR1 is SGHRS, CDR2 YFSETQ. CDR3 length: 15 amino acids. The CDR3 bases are TGCGCCAGCAGCCCGGTTGGACAGACCTCCTACGAGCAGTACTTC. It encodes CASSPVGQTSYEQYF. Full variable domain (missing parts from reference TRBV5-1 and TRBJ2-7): KAGVTQTPRYLIKTRGQQVTLSCSPISGHRSVSWYQQTPGQGLQFLFEYFSETQRNKGNFPGRFSGRQFSNSRSEMNVSTLELGDSALYLCASSPVGQTSYEQYFGPGTRLTVT.

This CDR3 reads CASRIRRSSYNEQFF. The CDR3 DNA reads as TGTGCCAGCAGGATTCGGAGGAGCTCCTACAATGAGCAGTTCTTC. The V gene is TRBV7-8, the J gene TRBJ2-1, with TRBD2 as a possible D gene (5 bases). CDR1 is SGHVS and CDR2 is FQNEAQ in the germline V gene. Trimming shortened V by 6 bases and J by 0 bases, and 12 bases separated the two germline ends. The CDR3 is made up of 15 amino acids. Complete variable domain (other parts from reference TRBV7-8 and TRBJ2-1): GAGVSQSPRYKVAKRGQDVALRCDPISGHVSLFWYQQALGQGPEFLTYFQNEAQLDKSGLPSDRFFAERPEGSVSTLKIQRTQQEDSAVYLCASRIRRSSYNEQFFGPGTRLTVL.

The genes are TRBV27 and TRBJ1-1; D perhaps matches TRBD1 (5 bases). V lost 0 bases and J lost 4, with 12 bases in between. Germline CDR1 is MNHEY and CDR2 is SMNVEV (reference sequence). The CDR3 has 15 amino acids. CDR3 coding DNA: TGTGCCAGCAGTTTATCGCCCGGGGGTATCACTGAAGCTTTCTTT. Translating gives CASSLSPGGITEAFF.

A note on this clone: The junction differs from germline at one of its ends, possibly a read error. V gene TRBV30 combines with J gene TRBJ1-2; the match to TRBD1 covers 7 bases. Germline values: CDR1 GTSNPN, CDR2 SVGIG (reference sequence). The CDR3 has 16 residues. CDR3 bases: TGTGCCTGGAGGAACAGGGGACCTCTCCCCCTTATGCGCTACCCCTTC. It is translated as CAWRNRGPLPLMRYPF.

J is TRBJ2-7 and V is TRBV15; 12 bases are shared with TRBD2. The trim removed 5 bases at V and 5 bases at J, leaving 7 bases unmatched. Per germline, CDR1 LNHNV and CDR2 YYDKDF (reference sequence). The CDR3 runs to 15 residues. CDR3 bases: TGTGCCACCAGCGGCAGACTAGCGGGAGTAAACGAGCAGTACTTC. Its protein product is CATSGRLAGVNEQYF.

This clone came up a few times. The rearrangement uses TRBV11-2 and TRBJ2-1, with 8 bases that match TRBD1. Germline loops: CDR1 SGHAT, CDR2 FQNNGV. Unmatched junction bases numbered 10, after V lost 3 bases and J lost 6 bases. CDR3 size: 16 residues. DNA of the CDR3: TGTGCCAGCAGCTTTTTGCCTGGACAGGGCGGCAATGAGCAGTTCTTC. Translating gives CASSFLPGQGGNEQFF.

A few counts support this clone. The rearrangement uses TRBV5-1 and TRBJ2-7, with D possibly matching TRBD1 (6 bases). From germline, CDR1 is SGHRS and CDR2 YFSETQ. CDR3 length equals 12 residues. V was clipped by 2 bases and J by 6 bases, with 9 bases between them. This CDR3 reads CASSFEGVEQYF. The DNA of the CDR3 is TGCGCCAGCAGCTTTGAGGGGGTCGAGCAGTACTTC.

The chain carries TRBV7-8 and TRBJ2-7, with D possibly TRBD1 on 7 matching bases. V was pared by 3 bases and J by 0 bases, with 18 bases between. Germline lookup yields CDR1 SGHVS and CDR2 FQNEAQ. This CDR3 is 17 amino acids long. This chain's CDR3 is CASSFPRAGQSSYEQYF. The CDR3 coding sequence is TGTGCCAGCAGCTTCCCCCGCGCGGGACAGAGCTCCTACGAGCAGTACTTC.

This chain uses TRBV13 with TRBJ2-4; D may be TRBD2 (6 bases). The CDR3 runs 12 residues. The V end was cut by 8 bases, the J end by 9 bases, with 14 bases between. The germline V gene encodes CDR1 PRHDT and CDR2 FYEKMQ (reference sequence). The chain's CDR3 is CASGGTPGIQYF. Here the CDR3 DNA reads TGTGCCAGCGGGGGGACCCCCGGCATTCAGTACTTC.

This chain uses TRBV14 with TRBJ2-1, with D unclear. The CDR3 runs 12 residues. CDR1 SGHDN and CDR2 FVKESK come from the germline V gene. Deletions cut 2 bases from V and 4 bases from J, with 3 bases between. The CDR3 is CASSQIYNEQFF. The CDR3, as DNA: TGTGCCAGCAGCCAAATATACAATGAGCAGTTCTTC.

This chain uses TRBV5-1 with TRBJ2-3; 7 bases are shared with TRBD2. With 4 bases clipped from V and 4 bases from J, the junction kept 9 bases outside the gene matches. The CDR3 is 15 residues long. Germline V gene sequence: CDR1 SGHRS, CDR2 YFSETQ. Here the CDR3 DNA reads TGCGCCAGCAGCCCAGGCGGGAGAAGCGCAGATACGCAGTATTTT. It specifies CASSPGGRSADTQYF.

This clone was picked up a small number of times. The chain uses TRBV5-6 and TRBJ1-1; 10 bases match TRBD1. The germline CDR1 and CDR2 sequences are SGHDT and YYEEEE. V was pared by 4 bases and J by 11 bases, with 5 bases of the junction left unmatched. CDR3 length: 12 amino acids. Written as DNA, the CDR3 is TGTGCCAGCAGCATCGGGACAGGGGCTGCTTTCTTT. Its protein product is CASSIGTGAAFF.

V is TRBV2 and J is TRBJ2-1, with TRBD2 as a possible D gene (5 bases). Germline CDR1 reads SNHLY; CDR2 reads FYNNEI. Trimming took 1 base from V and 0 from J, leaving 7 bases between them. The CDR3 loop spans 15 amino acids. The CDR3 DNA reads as TGTGCCAGCAGTGAAGGAGGGAGCTCCTACAATGAGCAGTTCTTC. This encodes CASSEGGSSYNEQFF.

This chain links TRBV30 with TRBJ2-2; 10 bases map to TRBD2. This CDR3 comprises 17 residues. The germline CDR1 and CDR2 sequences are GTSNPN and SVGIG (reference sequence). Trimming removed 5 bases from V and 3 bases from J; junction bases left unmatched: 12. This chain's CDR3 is CAWGAARTSGYTGELFF. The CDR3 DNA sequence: TGTGCCTGGGGTGCCGCCCGGACTAGCGGATACACCGGGGAGCTGTTTTTT. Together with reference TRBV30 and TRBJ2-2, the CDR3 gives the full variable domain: SQTIHQWPATLVQPVGSPLSLECTVEGTSNPNLYWYRQAAGRGLQLLFYSVGIGQISSEVPQNLSASRPQDRQFILSSKKLLLSDSGFYLCAWGAARTSGYTGELFFGEGSRLTVL.

CDR3 coding DNA: TGCGCCAGCAGCTGGACTAGCGGGGGGTCGGAGTCAGATACGCAGTATTTT. Amino acid sequence: CASSWTSGGSESDTQYF. The rearrangement links TRBV5-1 to TRBJ2-3; 14 nucleotides line up with TRBD2. CDR3 length: 17 residues. The ends lost 3 bases at V and 4 bases at J; junction bases unmatched: 7. CDR1 is SGHRS, CDR2 YFSETQ, per germline.

CDR3 residues: CASSLVGDSYEQYF. CDR3 DNA: TGTGCCAGCAGCTTGGTAGGGGACTCCTACGAGCAGTACTTC. The J gene is TRBJ2-7, the V gene TRBV5-6; weak D call: TRBD1 (5 bases). CDR3 size: 14 residues. In germline, CDR1 is SGHDT, CDR2 YYEEEE. The V end was cut by 0 bases, the J end by 0 bases, with 7 bases between.

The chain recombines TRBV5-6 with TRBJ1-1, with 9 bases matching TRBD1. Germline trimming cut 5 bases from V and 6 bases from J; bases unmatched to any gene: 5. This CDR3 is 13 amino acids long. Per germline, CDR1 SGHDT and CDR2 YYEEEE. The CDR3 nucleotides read TGTGCCAGCAGTTATCGGGACAGGGCTGAAGCTTTCTTT. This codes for CASSYRDRAEAFF.

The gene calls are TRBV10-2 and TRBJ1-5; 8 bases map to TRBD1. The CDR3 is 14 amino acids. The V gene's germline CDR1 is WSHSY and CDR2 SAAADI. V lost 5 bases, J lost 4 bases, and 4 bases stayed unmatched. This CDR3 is CASSLDRENQPQHF. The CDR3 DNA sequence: TGCGCCAGCAGTTTGGACAGGGAGAATCAGCCCCAGCATTTT.

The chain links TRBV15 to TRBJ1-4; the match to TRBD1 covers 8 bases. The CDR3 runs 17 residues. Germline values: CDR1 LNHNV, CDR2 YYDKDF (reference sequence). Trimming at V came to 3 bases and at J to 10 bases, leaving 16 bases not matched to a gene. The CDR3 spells CATSSPRDRRPAGKLFF. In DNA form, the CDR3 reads TGTGCCACCAGCAGTCCCCGGGACAGGAGGCCGGCAGGAAAACTGTTTTTT.

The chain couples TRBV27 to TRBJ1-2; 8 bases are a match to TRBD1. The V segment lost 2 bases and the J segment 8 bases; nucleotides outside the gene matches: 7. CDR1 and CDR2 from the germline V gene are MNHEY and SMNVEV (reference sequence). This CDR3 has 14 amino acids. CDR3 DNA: TGTGCCAGCAGTTTAAGTTACAGGGGGATCGGCTACACCTTC. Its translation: CASSLSYRGIGYTF.

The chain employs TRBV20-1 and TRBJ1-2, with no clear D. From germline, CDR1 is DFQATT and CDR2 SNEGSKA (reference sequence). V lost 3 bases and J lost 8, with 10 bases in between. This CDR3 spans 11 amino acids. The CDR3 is CSARRVWGYTF. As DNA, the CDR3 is TGCAGTGCTAGGCGGGTATGGGGCTACACCTTC.

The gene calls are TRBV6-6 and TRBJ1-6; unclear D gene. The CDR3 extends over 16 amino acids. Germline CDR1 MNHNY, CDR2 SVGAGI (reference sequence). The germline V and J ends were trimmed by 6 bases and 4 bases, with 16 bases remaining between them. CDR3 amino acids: CASSVTVAGYNSPLHF. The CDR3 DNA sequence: TGTGCCAGCAGCGTTACGGTGGCAGGATATAATTCACCCCTCCACTTT.

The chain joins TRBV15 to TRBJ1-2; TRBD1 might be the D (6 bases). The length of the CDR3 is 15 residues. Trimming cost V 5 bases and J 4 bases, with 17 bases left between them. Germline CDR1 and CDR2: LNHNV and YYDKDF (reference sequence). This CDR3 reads CATSPRQAPTYGYTF. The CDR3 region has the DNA TGTGCCACCAGCCCGCGACAGGCCCCCACCTATGGCTACACCTTC.

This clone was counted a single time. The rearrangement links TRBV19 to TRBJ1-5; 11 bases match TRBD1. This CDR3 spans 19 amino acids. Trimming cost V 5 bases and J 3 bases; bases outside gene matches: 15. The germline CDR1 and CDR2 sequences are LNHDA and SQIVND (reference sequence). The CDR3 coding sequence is TGTGCCAGTAGTCTCCTTCTACCGGGACAGGGGGGAGCCAATCAGCCCCAGCATTTT. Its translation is CASSLLLPGQGGANQPQHF.

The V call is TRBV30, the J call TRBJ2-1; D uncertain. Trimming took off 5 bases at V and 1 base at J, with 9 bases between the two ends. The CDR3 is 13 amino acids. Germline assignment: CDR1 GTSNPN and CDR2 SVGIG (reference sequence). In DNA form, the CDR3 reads TGTGCCTGGGAGTCGAGATCCTACAATGAGCAGTTCTTC. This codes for CAWESRSYNEQFF.

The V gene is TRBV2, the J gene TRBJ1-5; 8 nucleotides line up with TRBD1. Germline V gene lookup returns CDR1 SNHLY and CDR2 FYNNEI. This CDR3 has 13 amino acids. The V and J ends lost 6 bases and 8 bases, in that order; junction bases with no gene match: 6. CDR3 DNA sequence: TGTGCCAGCAGGGACAGGGCTTGGGAGCCCCAGCATTTT. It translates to CASRDRAWEPQHF.

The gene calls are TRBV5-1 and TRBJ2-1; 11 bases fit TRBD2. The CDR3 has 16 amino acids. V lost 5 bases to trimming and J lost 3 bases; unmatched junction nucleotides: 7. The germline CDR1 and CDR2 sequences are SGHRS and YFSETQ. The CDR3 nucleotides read TGCGCCAGCAGGGGGACTAGCGGTAACCTCTACAATGAGCAGTTCTTC. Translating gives CASRGTSGNLYNEQFF.

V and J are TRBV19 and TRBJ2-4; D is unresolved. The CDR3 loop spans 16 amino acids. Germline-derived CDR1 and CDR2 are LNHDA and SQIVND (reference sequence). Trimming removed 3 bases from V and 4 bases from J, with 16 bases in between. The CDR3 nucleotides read TGTGCCAGTAGTATTTATCCCGGAACAGTTAAAAACATTCAGTACTTC. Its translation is CASSIYPGTVKNIQYF.

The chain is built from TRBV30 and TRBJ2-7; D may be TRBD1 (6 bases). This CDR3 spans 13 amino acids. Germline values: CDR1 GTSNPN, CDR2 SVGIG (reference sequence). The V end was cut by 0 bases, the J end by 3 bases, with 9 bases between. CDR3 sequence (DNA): TGTGCCTGGAGTGTCGGACAGAACTACGAGCAGTACTTC. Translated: CAWSVGQNYEQYF. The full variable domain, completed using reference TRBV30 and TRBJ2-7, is SQTIHQWPATLVQPVGSPLSLECTVEGTSNPNLYWYRQAAGRGLQLLFYSVGIGQISSEVPQNLSASRPQDRQFILSSKKLLLSDSGFYLCAWSVGQNYEQYFGPGTRLTVT.

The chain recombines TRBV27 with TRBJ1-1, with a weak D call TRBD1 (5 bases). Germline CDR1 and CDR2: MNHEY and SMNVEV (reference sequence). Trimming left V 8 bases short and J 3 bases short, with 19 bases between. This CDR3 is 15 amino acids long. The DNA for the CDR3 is TGTGCCAGCGGTAGCCAGGGCGTTGGGTACACTGAAGCTTTCTTT. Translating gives CASGSQGVGYTEAFF.

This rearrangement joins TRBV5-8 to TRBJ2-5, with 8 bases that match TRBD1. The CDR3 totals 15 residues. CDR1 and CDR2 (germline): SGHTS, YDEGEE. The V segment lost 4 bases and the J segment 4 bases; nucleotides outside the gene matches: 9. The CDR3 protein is CASSQTGELGETQYF. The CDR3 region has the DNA TGTGCCAGCAGCCAGACAGGGGAGTTAGGAGAGACCCAGTACTTC.

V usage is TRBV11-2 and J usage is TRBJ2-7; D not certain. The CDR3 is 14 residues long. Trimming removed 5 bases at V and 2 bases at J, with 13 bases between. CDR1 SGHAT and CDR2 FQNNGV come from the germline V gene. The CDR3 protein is CASSLTSPTYEQYF. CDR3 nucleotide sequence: TGTGCCAGCAGCCTGACTTCACCTACCTACGAGCAGTACTTC.